The 29 T cell receptor beta chains presented below share a single source sample, sequenced in a study of cytomegalovirus exposure and HLA in healthy donors. PCR involved 60 Vbeta and 13 Jbeta primers. TCRdb keeps only in-frame clones here, not all; method: immunoSEQ multiplex PCR. The sample shows fewer than 250,000 clones, about four fifths of them seen only once. Sample: PBMCs. These receptors were collected from a male donor in good health and CMV-seropositive.

The V call is TRBV14, the J call TRBJ1-1, with 8 positions matching TRBD1. Germline CDR1 and CDR2: SGHDN and FVKESK. The CDR3 has 14 residues. V was clipped by 3 bases and J by 6 bases; unmatched bases: 6. CDR3 residues: CASSHLGQVPEAFF. The CDR3 DNA reads TGTGCCAGCAGCCACCTGGGACAGGTTCCTGAAGCTTTCTTT.

This clone turned up a few times. Here the CDR3 reads CASSRDSYNSPLHF. The CDR3 nucleotides are TGTGCCAGCAGTCGGGACAGCTATAATTCACCCCTCCACTTT. The chain has TRBV6-6 and TRBJ1-6; the match to TRBD1 covers 7 bases. The ends lost 5 bases at V and 3 bases at J; junction bases unmatched: 1. Germline V CDR1 and CDR2: MNHNY, SVGAGI (reference sequence). CDR3 length: 14 amino acids.

This chain joins TRBV19 and TRBJ2-1; weak D call: TRBD2 (5 bases). This CDR3 contains 15 residues. The germline V gene has CDR1 LNHDA and CDR2 SQIVND (reference sequence). The V and J ends lost 7 bases and 4 bases respectively, with 17 bases between them. The DNA for the CDR3 is TGTGCCAGTACCCTAGCCTTAGAACTTTACAATGAGCAGTTCTTC. This codes for CASTLALELYNEQFF.

The CDR3 DNA follows: TGTGCCAGCAGCGTAGGGCAGAATAGCAATCAGCCCCAGCATTTT. It is translated as CASSVGQNSNQPQHF. The V and J genes are TRBV9 and TRBJ1-5, with D unresolved. CDR3 length: 15 residues. Germline CDR1 is SGDLS and CDR2 is YYNGEE. Trimming removed 0 bases at V and 0 bases at J, with 7 bases between.

The chain couples TRBV2 to TRBJ2-7; weak D call: TRBD1 (5 bases). CDR3 length equals 12 residues. Germline V CDR1 and CDR2: SNHLY, FYNNEI. V was pared by 7 bases and J by 2 bases, with 9 bases between. The CDR3 DNA follows: TGTGCCAGCAAAGGGGTCCCCTACGAGCAGTACTTC. It codes for CASKGVPYEQYF.

The chain is built from TRBV7-9 and TRBJ1-5; D is uncertain. Trimming cost V 1 base and J 0 bases, with 13 bases left between them. CDR3 length: 17 amino acids. CDR1 is SEHNR, CDR2 FQNEAQ, per germline (reference sequence). CDR3 nucleotides: TGTGCCAGCAGCTTAGATTTGAACGGTTATAGCAATCAGCCCCAGCATTTT. Residues: CASSLDLNGYSNQPQHF.

This sequence joins TRBV9 and TRBJ2-5; D unresolved. The DNA matches TRBJ2-7 better at its end, which makes the J call doubtful. CDR1 SGDLS and CDR2 YYNGEE come from the germline V gene. The CDR3 consists of 15 residues. CDR3 loop: CASSVAASGDYEQYF. The CDR3 bases are TGTGCCAGCAGCGTAGCTGCTAGTGGGGACTACGAGCAGTACTTC.

As concerns this clone: An end of the junction does not agree with germline; a read error may underlie this. CDR3 protein: CRATSDTQYF. CDR3 in DNA: TGCAGAGCTACATCAGATACGCAGTATTTT. This chain connects TRBV20-1 to TRBJ2-3; D uncertain. CDR1 is DFQATT and CDR2 is SNEGSKA in the germline V gene (reference sequence). The CDR3 consists of 10 residues.

This chain uses TRBV7-9 with TRBJ1-6, with D tentatively TRBD1 (6 bases). Germline V gene data show CDR1 as SEHNR and CDR2 as FQNEAQ (reference sequence). The V end lost 4 bases, the J end lost 7 bases, and 11 bases lay between the germline ends. The CDR3 spans 14 residues. CDR3 DNA sequence: TGTGCCAGCAGCTCGACAGGATTAAATTCACCCCTCCACTTT. Its translation: CASSSTGLNSPLHF. The full variable domain, with the rest looked up from reference TRBV7-9 and TRBJ1-6, is DTGVSQNPRHKITKRGQNVTFRCDPISEHNRLYWYRQTLGQGPEFLTYFQNEAQLEKSRLLSDRFSAERPKGSFSTLEIQRTEQGDSAMYLCASSSTGLNSPLHFGNGTRLTVT.

The J gene is TRBJ2-3, the V gene TRBV16; D is unclear. The CDR3 sequence is 14 residues long. The V end was cut by 0 bases, the J end by 1 base, with 5 bases between. Germline assignment: CDR1 KGHSY and CDR2 FQNENV. The DNA for the CDR3 is TGTGCCAGCAGCCAATCCCAGGGCACAGATACGCAGTATTTT. Protein sequence: CASSQSQGTDTQYF.

The V gene is TRBV27, the J gene TRBJ2-1, with 9 bases lining up with TRBD1. This CDR3 is 17 amino acids long. J gave up 2 bases and V 5 bases, and 10 bases lay outside the gene matches. Germline V lookup: CDR1 MNHEY, CDR2 SMNVEV (reference sequence). The CDR3 nucleotides are TGTGCCAGCAGTCCGGGGGTGGACAGGGGAACCTACAATGAGCAGTTCTTC. Translating it yields CASSPGVDRGTYNEQFF.

This chain links TRBV7-2 with TRBJ1-3; D ambiguous. With 7 bases removed from V and 0 bases from J, the gap between germline ends came to 16 bases. The CDR3 has 16 residues. The V gene's germline CDR1 is SGHTA and CDR2 FQGNSA. CDR3 residues: CASTPRGSSSGNTIYF. For the CDR3, the DNA is TGTGCCAGCACCCCGAGAGGGTCCTCCTCTGGAAACACCATATATTTT.

The chain has TRBV19 and TRBJ1-2; perhaps TRBD1 as D (5 bases). Germline-derived CDR1 and CDR2 are LNHDA and SQIVND (reference sequence). Trimming took off 8 bases at V and 5 bases at J, with 9 bases between the two ends. The CDR3 is 11 residues long. The CDR3 loop is CASGAGYGYTF. DNA for the CDR3: TGTGCCAGTGGGGCGGGGTATGGCTACACCTTC.

The chain couples TRBV19 to TRBJ1-3; D might be TRBD1 (5 bases). The germline V and J ends were trimmed by 4 bases and 0 bases, with 13 bases remaining between them. CDR1 and CDR2 from the germline V gene are LNHDA and SQIVND (reference sequence). The CDR3 length is 16 residues. The CDR3: CASSTSPGRSGNTIYF. The CDR3 region has the DNA TGTGCCAGTAGTACCTCCCCAGGGCGCTCTGGAAACACCATATATTTT.

A single count supports this clone. The chain joins TRBV7-3 to TRBJ2-5; unclear D gene. V lost 5 bases to trimming and J lost 5 bases, with 12 bases between them. The germline CDR1 and CDR2 sequences are SGHTA and FQGTGA. The CDR3 has 13 residues. Here the CDR3 DNA reads TGTGCCAGCAGCGCCCTCGGTCCCGAGACCCAGTACTTC. Its protein product is CASSALGPETQYF.

This clone appeared once. The rearrangement links TRBV5-1 to TRBJ2-3, with unresolved D. CDR3 size: 13 residues. CDR1 and CDR2 (germline): SGHRS, YFSETQ. The ends were cut back, 5 bases at V and 2 bases at J, with 9 bases in the middle. The CDR3 sequence: CASRPGFTDTQYF. The DNA for the CDR3 is TGCGCCAGCAGACCCGGGTTCACAGATACGCAGTATTTT. The complete variable domain, with remaining parts taken from reference TRBV5-1 and TRBJ2-3, reads KAGVTQTPRYLIKTRGQQVTLSCSPISGHRSVSWYQQTPGQGLQFLFEYFSETQRNKGNFPGRFSGRQFSNSRSEMNVSTLELGDSALYLCASRPGFTDTQYFGPGTRLTVL.

The gene calls are TRBV18 and TRBJ1-3, with D possibly being TRBD1 (6 bases). V gave up 3 bases and J gave up 0 bases, with 12 bases separating them. CDR1 is KGHSH and CDR2 is LQKENI in the germline V gene. The CDR3 contains 16 residues. CDR3 loop: CASSPQGSYSGNTIYF. The CDR3 DNA reads TGTGCCAGCTCACCCCAGGGGAGCTACTCTGGAAACACCATATATTTT.

This clone was counted only a few times. This chain uses TRBV5-6 with TRBJ2-1; 8 nucleotides align to TRBD2. CDR3 length: 15 amino acids. The germline V gene has CDR1 SGHDT and CDR2 YYEEEE. With V trimmed by 0 bases and J by 3 bases, 2 bases remained unmatched. The CDR3 spells CASSLVLAGYNEQFF. As DNA, the CDR3 is TGTGCCAGCAGCTTGGTGCTAGCGGGCTACAATGAGCAGTTCTTC.

The chain employs TRBV28 and TRBJ1-4; 8 bases align to TRBD1. Germline CDR1 MDHEN, CDR2 SYDVKM. The CDR3 has 14 residues. Trimming took 6 bases from V and 10 from J; bases not matched to a gene: 10. In nucleotides, the CDR3 is TGTGCCAGCAGGACAGGGGAGCTTTCTGGAAAACTGTTTTTT. Protein: CASRTGELSGKLFF.

J is TRBJ1-4 and V is TRBV28, with D hard to call. CDR1 is MDHEN, CDR2 SYDVKM, per germline. Trimming took off 1 base at V and 6 bases at J, with 12 bases between the two ends. This CDR3 is built from 15 residues. The chain's CDR3 is CASSLYRRDYEKLFF. The CDR3 DNA reads as TGTGCCAGCAGTTTATATAGGAGAGATTATGAAAAACTGTTTTTT. The full variable domain, rest sourced from reference TRBV28 and TRBJ1-4, is DVKVTQSSRYLVKRTGEKVFLECVQDMDHENMFWYRQDPGLGLRLIYFSYDVKMKEKGDIPEGYSVSREKKERFSLILESASTNQTSMYLCASSLYRRDYEKLFFGSGTQLSVL.

V and J are TRBV11-1 and TRBJ2-6; D not resolved. The CDR3 length is 15 residues. From germline, CDR1 is SGHAT and CDR2 FQDESV (reference sequence). V was clipped by 2 bases and J by 0 bases, with 5 bases between them. The CDR3: CASSLSDSGANVLTF. CDR3 sequence (DNA): TGTGCCAGCAGCTTAAGCGACTCTGGGGCCAACGTCCTGACTTTC.

Written as DNA, the CDR3 is TGCGCCAGCAACCCCACCAAACCGGGACAGGGAGCTTTCTTT. This translates into CASNPTKPGQGAFF. The V and J genes are TRBV23-1 and TRBJ1-1; 9 bases fit TRBD1. TRBV23-1 is an open reading frame, and its role is uncertain. V lost 7 bases to trimming and J lost 10 bases; unmatched junction nucleotides: 13. CDR3 length equals 14 residues.

V and J are TRBV9 and TRBJ1-1; a weak D match, TRBD1 (5 bases). The V end was cut by 0 bases, the J end by 3 bases, with 9 bases between. The length of the CDR3 is 14 residues. Germline CDR1 reads SGDLS; CDR2 reads YYNGEE. In DNA, the CDR3 is TGTGCCAGCAGCGTAGACAGGAGGGACACTGAAGCTTTCTTT. Translated: CASSVDRRDTEAFF.

The chain carries TRBV7-6 and TRBJ1-1; D is unresolved. CDR1 and CDR2 (germline): SGHVS, FNYEAQ. V lost 1 base and J 1 base, leaving 13 bases between the germline ends. This CDR3 region has 16 residues. The CDR3 loop reads CASSLDSGGSNTEAFF. CDR3 bases: TGTGCCAGCAGCTTAGATTCAGGCGGGTCGAACACTGAAGCTTTCTTT. Combining the CDR3 with reference TRBV7-6 and TRBJ1-1 gives the whole variable domain GAGVSQSPRYKVTKRGQDVALRCDPISGHVSLYWYRQALGQGPEFLTYFNYEAQQDKSGLPNDRFSAERPEGSISTLTIQRTEQRDSAMYRCASSLDSGGSNTEAFFGQGTRLTVV.

This clone appeared a few times. The J gene is TRBJ2-1, the V gene TRBV14; D remains unclear. Germline assignment: CDR1 SGHDN and CDR2 FVKESK. The CDR3 spans 13 residues. Trimming removed 2 bases from V and 2 bases from J, with 4 bases in between. The CDR3 protein is CASSQSTYNEQFF. CDR3 coding DNA: TGTGCCAGCAGCCAATCTACCTACAATGAGCAGTTCTTC.

The genes are TRBV19 and TRBJ1-5; D is unresolved. This CDR3 has 16 amino acids. The ends were cut back, 3 bases at V and 0 bases at J, with 12 bases in the middle. The V gene's germline CDR1 is LNHDA and CDR2 SQIVND (reference sequence). In DNA, the CDR3 is TGTGCCAGTAGTATTCTCAACGGTGATAGCAATCAGCCCCAGCATTTT. As protein: CASSILNGDSNQPQHF.

The V and J genes are TRBV6-1 and TRBJ1-1, with TRBD1 as a possible D gene (5 bases). The CDR3 runs 16 residues. Trimming removed 5 bases at V and 4 bases at J, with 20 bases between. The germline V gene has CDR1 MNHNS and CDR2 SASEGT. CDR3 region: CASSKDGLQGGTEAFF. The CDR3 DNA sequence: TGTGCCAGCAGTAAAGATGGGCTTCAGGGCGGCACTGAAGCTTTCTTT.

The rearrangement links TRBV10-3 to TRBJ2-1, with D tentatively TRBD2 (5 bases). This CDR3 has 16 amino acids. Germline V lookup: CDR1 ENHRY, CDR2 SYGVKD. V was clipped by 6 bases and J by 6 bases, with 21 bases between them. CDR3 residues: CAISAPGSRDSNEQFF. The CDR3 coding sequence is TGTGCCATCAGCGCCCCGGGGTCGAGGGATTCCAATGAGCAGTTCTTC.

This chain joins TRBV4-2 and TRBJ2-1, with 10 bases identical to TRBD2. Germline CDR1 is LGHNA and CDR2 is YNFKEQ. With V trimmed by 4 bases and J by 4 bases, 4 bases remained unmatched. The CDR3 is made up of 15 amino acids. The chain's CDR3 is CASSLLAGDYNEQFF. The CDR3 DNA follows: TGTGCCAGCAGCCTCCTAGCGGGGGATTACAATGAGCAGTTCTTC.